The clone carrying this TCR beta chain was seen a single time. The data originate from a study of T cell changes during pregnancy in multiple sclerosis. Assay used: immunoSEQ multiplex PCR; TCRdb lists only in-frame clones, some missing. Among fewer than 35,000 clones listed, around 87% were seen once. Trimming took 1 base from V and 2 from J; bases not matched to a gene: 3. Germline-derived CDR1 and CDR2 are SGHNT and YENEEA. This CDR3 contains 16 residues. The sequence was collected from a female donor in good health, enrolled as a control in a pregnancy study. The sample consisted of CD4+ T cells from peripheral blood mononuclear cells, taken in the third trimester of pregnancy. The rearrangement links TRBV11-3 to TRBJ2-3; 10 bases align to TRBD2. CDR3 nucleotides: TGTGCCAGCAGCTTAGTTCTAGCGGGGGTCACAGATACGCAGTATTTT. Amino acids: CASSLVLAGVTDTQYF.